The 27 T cell receptor beta chains below were found in one sample sequenced in a study of blood T cell repertoires in COVID-19. The data were produced by immunoSEQ multiplex PCR, yet TCRdb's version contains in-frame clones alone and is incomplete. The sample holds over 75,000 clones; 65% to 85% are singletons and the top ten take roughly a third. The sample consisted of peripheral blood. The source of these receptors is a woman older than 75 with active or convalescent COVID-19.

The rearrangement joins TRBV10-3 to TRBJ1-2; TRBD1 matches 7 bases. The germline CDR1 and CDR2 sequences are ENHRY and SYGVKD. The ends lost 8 bases at V and 1 base at J; junction bases unmatched: 4. The CDR3 consists of 13 residues. The CDR3: CAISGTVNYGYTF. The CDR3 DNA is TGTGCCATCTCGGGGACAGTTAACTATGGCTACACCTTC.

J is TRBJ2-7 and V is TRBV7-9; D may be TRBD2 (6 bases). Trimming removed 1 base from V and 2 bases from J, with 9 bases in between. The CDR3 is 14 residues long. Germline V gene data show CDR1 as SEHNR and CDR2 as FQNEAQ (reference sequence). The CDR3 nucleotides are TGTGCCAGCAGCTTAGGAGGACTAACCTACGAGCAGTACTTC. Its protein product is CASSLGGLTYEQYF.

This clone showed up just a few times. This chain connects TRBV6-5 to TRBJ2-3; D is perhaps TRBD1 (6 bases). Trimming pared 5 bases from V and 2 bases from J, leaving 14 bases between. The germline V gene encodes CDR1 MNHEY and CDR2 SVGAGI. CDR3 size: 15 residues. This chain's CDR3 is CASSLRNRVTDTQYF. CDR3 coding DNA: TGTGCCAGCAGTCTCAGGAACAGGGTCACAGATACGCAGTATTTT.

V usage is TRBV18 and J usage is TRBJ2-7; D gene ambiguous. Germline CDR1 is KGHSH and CDR2 is LQKENI. V was cut by 3 bases and J by 6 bases, with 15 bases left in between. This CDR3 contains 14 residues. The CDR3 nucleotides read TGTGCCAGCTCACCTTCGGGTCTTCCCACCGAGCAGTACTTC. Its protein product is CASSPSGLPTEQYF.

The rearrangement links TRBV11-2 to TRBJ2-3; D may be TRBD1 (6 bases). This CDR3 comprises 15 residues. The germline CDR1 and CDR2 sequences are SGHAT and FQNNGV. V was pared by 1 base and J by 4 bases, with 12 bases between. The CDR3 is CASSLAFQGSDTQYF. DNA for the CDR3: TGTGCCAGCAGCTTAGCGTTCCAGGGGTCAGATACGCAGTATTTT.

The genes are TRBV4-1 and TRBJ1-4; D may be TRBD1 (5 bases). The germline gives CDR1 MGHRA, CDR2 YSYEKL. CDR3 size: 14 residues. The V end was cut by 4 bases, the J end by 8 bases, with 14 bases between. The CDR3 nucleotides are TGCGCCAGCAGCCCCGAGCGGGGGGGGGAAAAACTGTTTTTT. This gives the protein CASSPERGGEKLFF.

The chain couples TRBV5-1 to TRBJ2-6, with a tentative D call TRBD1 (5 bases). Germline V gene data show CDR1 as SGHRS and CDR2 as YFSETQ. The germline V and J ends were trimmed by 6 bases and 0 bases, with 10 bases remaining between them. This CDR3 spans 15 amino acids. Written as DNA, the CDR3 is TGCGCCAGCAAGGGGCAGCTCTCTGGGGCCAACGTCCTGACTTTC. Translation: CASKGQLSGANVLTF.

The chain has TRBV6-1 and TRBJ1-6; no clear D. CDR3 length equals 17 residues. The ends were cut back, 1 base at V and 3 bases at J, with 13 bases in the middle. The germline CDR1 and CDR2 sequences are MNHNS and SASEGT. CDR3 sequence reads: CASSEGRAGGYNSPLHF. CDR3 DNA sequence: TGTGCCAGCAGTGAAGGGCGGGCGGGCGGCTATAATTCACCCCTCCACTTT.

The V call is TRBV7-2, the J call TRBJ2-7; D is uncertain. The germline V gene encodes CDR1 SGHTA and CDR2 FQGNSA. V gave up 3 bases and J gave up 5 bases, with 17 bases separating them. CDR3 length equals 15 residues. The CDR3: CASSFRPRQSHEQYF. DNA of the CDR3: TGTGCCAGCAGCTTTAGGCCCAGGCAGTCCCACGAGCAGTACTTC.

The chain joins TRBV6-1 to TRBJ1-1; unclear D gene. Germline CDR1 MNHNS, CDR2 SASEGT. The V and J ends lost 2 bases and 1 base respectively, with 8 bases between them. The length of the CDR3 is 14 residues. CDR3 bases: TGTGCCAGCAGTGAACACAGCAGGAACACTGAAGCTTTCTTT. Its protein is CASSEHSRNTEAFF.

The rearrangement uses TRBV5-6 and TRBJ1-6, with 10 nucleotides matching TRBD1. J gave up 1 base and V 2 bases, and 3 bases lay outside the gene matches. The germline gives CDR1 SGHDT, CDR2 YYEEEE. CDR3 length equals 17 residues. CDR3 protein: CASSLGDRGSYNSPLHF. The CDR3 nucleotides read TGTGCCAGCAGCTTAGGGGACAGGGGTTCCTATAATTCACCCCTCCACTTT.

V and J are TRBV19 and TRBJ1-6, with a possible D match to TRBD1 (6 bases). The germline gives CDR1 LNHDA, CDR2 SQIVND (reference sequence). V lost 2 bases and J 8 bases, leaving 13 bases between the germline ends. This CDR3 has 15 residues. Written as DNA, the CDR3 is TGTGCCAGTAGTATAAGGGGGTTTAGGGATTCACCCCTCCACTTT. This codes for CASSIRGFRDSPLHF.

The CDR3 here is CASSQVRSSYEQYF. The CDR3 region has the DNA TGCGCCAGCAGCCAAGTTCGGAGCTCCTACGAGCAGTACTTC. The V and J genes are TRBV4-1 and TRBJ2-7, with D hard to call. V lost 1 base and J 0 bases, leaving 7 bases between the germline ends. Looked up from germline, CDR1 is MGHRA and CDR2 is YSYEKL. CDR3 length: 14 amino acids.

The count of this clone is one. V is TRBV5-8 and J is TRBJ2-6; D perhaps matches TRBD1 (6 bases). Germline CDR1 reads SGHTS; CDR2 reads YDEGEE. Trimming pared 2 bases from V and 0 bases from J, leaving 15 bases between. The CDR3 sequence is 18 residues long. This CDR3 reads CASSLSTGKSSGANVLTF. For the CDR3, the DNA is TGTGCCAGCAGCTTAAGTACAGGGAAAAGCTCTGGGGCCAACGTCCTGACTTTC.

A word on this clone: The missing conserved phenylalanine or tryptophan at the end of this CDR3 makes a read error likely. The DNA is omitted, as the CDR3 cannot be located on it reliably, and the CDR3 follows TCRdb's listing. The chain uses TRBV7-4 and TRBJ2-7; the table's TRBD1 call for D was not verified on the DNA. Looked up from germline, CDR1 is SGHVT and CDR2 is SQSDAQ. Including both end residues, the CDR3 is 8 amino acids long. The CDR3 spells CASSFQVL.

This chain joins TRBV25-1 and TRBJ2-7; D perhaps matches TRBD2 (5 bases). The CDR3 is 15 amino acids. Trimming removed 4 bases at V and 2 bases at J, with 15 bases between. Looked up from germline, CDR1 is MGHDK and CDR2 is SYGVNS. As DNA, the CDR3 is TGTGCCAGCAGTGGCCGGGGTCCCACTACCTACGAGCAGTACTTC. It specifies CASSGRGPTTYEQYF.

This clone was recorded once. CDR3 amino acids: CASSQELAGGFAYEQYF. The CDR3 DNA is TGCGCCAGCAGCCAAGAATTAGCGGGAGGTTTCGCCTACGAGCAGTACTTC. The J gene is TRBJ2-7, the V gene TRBV4-1, with 10 bases matching TRBD2. This CDR3 region has 17 residues. Germline V lookup: CDR1 MGHRA, CDR2 YSYEKL. The J segment lost 2 bases and the V segment lost 0 bases, leaving 7 bases of the junction unmatched.

The chain uses TRBV7-9 and TRBJ1-3; maybe TRBD1 (6 bases). Germline CDR1 and CDR2: SEHNR and FQNEAQ (reference sequence). Between the trimmed V and J ends, which lost 5 bases and 0 bases, there was a span of 14 bases. The length of the CDR3 is 16 residues. CDR3 region: CASSLQQGSSGNTIYF. As DNA, the CDR3 is TGTGCCAGCAGCCTCCAGCAGGGGAGCTCTGGAAACACCATATATTTT.

This clone was recorded only once. The chain couples TRBV4-3 to TRBJ2-7, with D unresolved. Looked up from germline, CDR1 is LGHNA and CDR2 is YSLEER. There are 15 residues in the CDR3. Between the trimmed V and J ends, which lost 0 bases and 2 bases, there was a span of 11 bases. Written as DNA, the CDR3 is TGCGCCAGCAGCCAAGACAACAGACCAACCTACGAGCAGTACTTC. Encoded protein: CASSQDNRPTYEQYF.

The CDR3 DNA sequence: TGTGCCAGCAGCCAAGTAGGAGGAGCTTTCTTT. Its translation: CASSQVGGAFF. The chain carries TRBV3-1 (or the pseudogene TRBV3-2) and TRBJ1-1, with D hard to call. The CDR3 contains 11 residues. The V end lost 1 base, the J end lost 10 bases, and 7 bases lay between the germline ends. From germline, CDR1 is LGHDT and CDR2 YNNKEL (reference sequence).

V is TRBV20-1 and J is TRBJ2-1; 9 nucleotides line up with TRBD2. After removal of 3 bases from V and 2 bases from J, the junction contained 11 bases not matched to a gene. Germline-derived CDR1 and CDR2 are DFQATT and SNEGSKA (reference sequence). The CDR3 covers 17 residues. Written as DNA, the CDR3 is TGCAGTGCTAGTTCATCTCTTAGCGGGAGCGCCTACAATGAGCAGTTCTTC. Its translation: CSASSSLSGSAYNEQFF.

V and J are TRBV14 and TRBJ2-7; D perhaps matches TRBD2 (6 bases). Trimming pared 1 base from V and 4 bases from J, leaving 11 bases between. This CDR3 region has 14 residues. The germline CDR1 and CDR2 sequences are SGHDN and FVKESK. Written as DNA, the CDR3 is TGTGCCAGCAGCCAAGGCCACGGGGGATACGAGCAGTACTTC. Protein sequence: CASSQGHGGYEQYF.

The chain carries TRBV3-1 (or the pseudogene TRBV3-2) and TRBJ1-5; D call uncertain. Germline CDR1 reads LGHDT; CDR2 reads YNNKEL (reference sequence). The length of the CDR3 is 15 residues. V was cut by 1 base and J by 4 bases, with 11 bases left in between. CDR3 loop: CASSQGRNQNQPQHF. The DNA of the CDR3 is TGTGCCAGCAGCCAAGGGAGGAATCAAAATCAGCCCCAGCATTTT.

The V and J genes are TRBV5-4 and TRBJ2-3; 11 bases align to TRBD2. The V segment lost 2 bases and the J segment 3 bases; nucleotides outside the gene matches: 2. From germline, CDR1 is SGHNT and CDR2 YYREEE (reference sequence). The CDR3 has 15 residues. The CDR3 loop is CASSFTSGRTDTQYF. The CDR3 bases are TGTGCCAGCAGCTTTACTAGCGGGAGAACAGATACGCAGTATTTT.

V and J are TRBV4-1 and TRBJ1-1; the D gene is possibly TRBD1 (5 bases). Germline V gene lookup returns CDR1 MGHRA and CDR2 YSYEKL. V lost 4 bases to trimming and J lost 1 base, with 25 bases between them. This CDR3 contains 19 residues. CDR3 in amino acids: CASSRFPQGTAASNTEAFF. CDR3 sequence (DNA): TGCGCCAGCAGCCGCTTTCCTCAGGGCACAGCCGCGTCGAACACTGAAGCTTTCTTT.

CDR3 region: CASSRERSYNEQFF. CDR3 sequence (DNA): TGTGCCAGCAGTCGGGAAAGGTCCTACAATGAGCAGTTCTTC. The V gene is TRBV2, the J gene TRBJ2-1; weak D call: TRBD2 (5 bases). Germline CDR1 and CDR2: SNHLY and FYNNEI. There are 14 residues in the CDR3. V lost 5 bases and J 1 base, leaving 9 bases between the germline ends.

The V call is TRBV24-1, the J call TRBJ2-1; unclear D gene. Between the trimmed V and J ends, which lost 2 bases and 9 bases, there was a span of 7 bases. The CDR3 totals 12 residues. Germline V gene lookup returns CDR1 KGHDR and CDR2 SFDVKD. Written as DNA, the CDR3 is TGTGCCACCAGTGATTGGCTTCTTGAGCAGTTCTTC. As protein: CATSDWLLEQFF.